This T cell receptor (beta chain) was found in a study of PD-L1 blockade in urothelial cancer. Study-wide context: In terms of prior chemotherapy, patients had received 0 to 3 regimens. Across blood samples, T cells had a median count of 141,255. Analysis of the blood was performed 3 weeks (second dose) and 6 weeks after treatment start.

Documented time point: pretreatment peripheral blood. This CDR3 comprises 16 residues. Repertoires were generated with immunoSEQ multiplex PCR, while TCRdb's copy carries only in-frame clones and drops some. The sample shows approximately 56,000 clones, 85% of them seen only once. This TCR came from a man aged 70 or older with urothelial cancer. V usage is TRBV12-2 and J usage is TRBJ2-5; the table's D call, TRBD2, was not checked against the DNA. TRBV12-2 is listed as a pseudogene. The sample here was PBMCs, taken around atezolizumab (anti-PD-L1) treatment. CDR3 sequence reads: CASRTSGRAPGETQYF. CDR3 coding DNA: TGTGCAAGTCGCACGAGCGGGAGGGCCCCGGGGGAGACCCAGTACTTC.